The 10 T cell receptor beta chains below were found in one sample sequenced in a study of CD4+ T cells in melanoma. Data came from immunoSEQ multiplex PCR; TCRdb stores just in-frame clones and leaves some out. The table lists about 110,000 clones, about 92% of them singletons. Sequencing was performed on peripheral blood. These receptors came from a human donor with melanoma.

The chain combines TRBV6-1 with TRBJ2-7; 8 positions agree with TRBD2. The CDR3 has 14 residues. CDR1 MNHNS and CDR2 SASEGT come from the germline V gene. The junction had 10 bases not matched to a gene; V was cut back by 7 bases and J by 5 bases. The chain's CDR3 is CASNIQAGEDEQYF. CDR3 bases: TGTGCCAGCAATATCCAAGCGGGAGAAGACGAGCAGTACTTC.

V usage is TRBV4-2 and J usage is TRBJ2-6; D might be TRBD2 (6 bases). V lost 1 base and J 2 bases, leaving 9 bases between the germline ends. The CDR3 has 16 amino acids. Germline V gives CDR1 LGHNA, CDR2 YNFKEQ. The CDR3: CASSQVGGTGANVLTF. Here the CDR3 DNA reads TGTGCCAGCAGCCAAGTGGGGGGAACTGGGGCCAACGTCCTGACTTTC.

The CDR3 loop is CASSYGTGVSETQYF. The CDR3 bases are TGTGCCAGCAGTTACGGGACAGGGGTTTCAGAGACCCAGTACTTC. The V call is TRBV6-6, the J call TRBJ2-5, with 10 bases fitting TRBD1. Germline V gene lookup returns CDR1 MNHNY and CDR2 SVGAGI (reference sequence). This CDR3 contains 15 residues. V lost 2 bases, J lost 4 bases, and 4 bases stayed unmatched.

V and J are TRBV28 and TRBJ1-2, with D possibly being TRBD1 (6 bases). Trimming took 1 base from V and 4 from J, leaving 22 bases between them. The CDR3 runs to 18 residues. Germline V gene sequence: CDR1 MDHEN, CDR2 SYDVKM. CDR3 nucleotides: TGTGCCAGCAGTTTATTGGGATTGGAAGCGGGGGGCATCTATGGCTACACCTTC. Translated: CASSLLGLEAGGIYGYTF.

This clone was observed once. This sequence joins TRBV28 and TRBJ2-7, with a weak D call TRBD1 (6 bases). The germline CDR1 and CDR2 sequences are MDHEN and SYDVKM. V was pared by 2 bases and J by 2 bases, with 16 bases between. CDR3 size: 16 residues. The CDR3 reads CASSLRAGERAYEQYF. The CDR3 DNA reads TGTGCCAGCAGTTTAAGGGCAGGGGAAAGGGCCTACGAGCAGTACTTC.

The chain carries TRBV5-1 and TRBJ2-2, with 7 bases fitting TRBD2. The CDR3 totals 15 residues. V dropped 4 bases and J dropped 1; count of bases not matched to a gene: 4. The V gene's germline CDR1 is SGHRS and CDR2 YFSETQ. This chain's CDR3 is CASSPKRENTGELFF. The CDR3 DNA reads as TGCGCCAGCAGCCCCAAGCGGGAGAACACCGGGGAGCTGTTTTTT. The complete variable domain, with remaining parts taken from reference TRBV5-1 and TRBJ2-2, reads KAGVTQTPRYLIKTRGQQVTLSCSPISGHRSVSWYQQTPGQGLQFLFEYFSETQRNKGNFPGRFSGRQFSNSRSEMNVSTLELGDSALYLCASSPKRENTGELFFGEGSRLTVL.

This clone was seen a few times. The rearrangement joins TRBV30 to TRBJ1-6; D gene uncertain. Germline V gene lookup returns CDR1 GTSNPN and CDR2 SVGIG (reference sequence). Between the trimmed V and J ends, which lost 0 bases and 8 bases, there was a span of 8 bases. The CDR3 length is 13 residues. CDR3 nucleotides: TGTGCCTGGAGTGTACTAGAGGATTCACCCCTCCACTTT. Protein: CAWSVLEDSPLHF.

The chain is built from TRBV25-1 and TRBJ2-7; 8 bases fit TRBD1. Germline CDR1 is MGHDK and CDR2 is SYGVNS. V gave up 9 bases and J gave up 5 bases; unmatched junction bases: 18. CDR3 length: 16 residues. CDR3 nucleotides: TGTGCCAGTTTGACAGGGGCCCCTAGTGAGCTCAACGAGCAGTACTTC. Protein: CASLTGAPSELNEQYF.

The rearrangement links TRBV2 to TRBJ1-2; the D gene is possibly TRBD1 (5 bases). The CDR3 spans 14 residues. V lost 4 bases, J lost 1 base, and 10 bases lay in between. Germline-derived CDR1 and CDR2 are SNHLY and FYNNEI. DNA of the CDR3: TGTGCCAGCAGTGGGGGACGTCTTAACTATGGCTACACCTTC. Amino acid sequence: CASSGGRLNYGYTF.

This rearrangement joins TRBV9 to TRBJ2-7; a weak D match, TRBD2 (5 bases). With 0 bases removed from V and 9 bases from J, the gap between germline ends came to 22 bases. The CDR3 has 16 residues. The V gene's germline CDR1 is SGDLS and CDR2 YYNGEE. The CDR3 region is CASSVGRMRGKQRQYF. CDR3 sequence (DNA): TGTGCCAGCAGCGTAGGGAGGATGAGAGGGAAGCAGCGGCAGTACTTC.